A single sample gave rise to the 17 T cell receptor beta chains below, sequenced in a study of T cell changes during pregnancy in multiple sclerosis. TCRdb's copy holds only in-frame clones and misses some; the assay was immunoSEQ multiplex PCR. The table includes 35,000 to 55,000 clones, nearly 95% detected once. Specimen: peripheral blood, collected in the third trimester of pregnancy. These receptors came from a female donor with multiple sclerosis, enrolled in a pregnancy study.

The rearrangement uses TRBV2 and TRBJ2-3; the match to TRBD2 covers 11 bases. Trimming took 11 bases from V and 2 from J; bases not matched to a gene: 9. This CDR3 has 15 amino acids. Looked up from germline, CDR1 is SNHLY and CDR2 is FYNNEI. The CDR3 loop reads CASNRLAGTTDTQYF. The DNA of the CDR3 is TGTGCCTCCAACAGACTAGCGGGGACCACAGATACGCAGTATTTT.

V is TRBV9 and J is TRBJ2-3, with D unclear. The CDR3 is 14 amino acids. Trimming shortened V by 0 bases and J by 1 base, and 6 bases separated the two germline ends. Germline loops: CDR1 SGDLS, CDR2 YYNGEE. The CDR3 coding sequence is TGTGCCAGCAGCGTAGGGGCCGGCACAGATACGCAGTATTTT. The encoded protein is CASSVGAGTDTQYF. The whole variable domain, filled in from reference TRBV9 and TRBJ2-3, reads DSGVTQTPKHLITATGQRVTLRCSPRSGDLSVYWYQQSLDQGLQFLIQYYNGEERAKGNILERFSAQQFPDLHSELNLSSLELGDSALYFCASSVGAGTDTQYFGPGTRLTVL.

The genes are TRBV19 and TRBJ2-1; the match to TRBD1 covers 9 bases. V was clipped by 0 bases and J by 8 bases; unmatched bases: 8. The germline V gene encodes CDR1 LNHDA and CDR2 SQIVND (reference sequence). The CDR3 extends over 16 amino acids. This chain's CDR3 is CASSIESGQGLYEQFF. DNA of the CDR3: TGTGCCAGTAGTATAGAGTCGGGACAGGGTCTCTATGAGCAGTTCTTC.

This clone was counted a single time. The chain couples TRBV6-5 to TRBJ2-5, with D unresolved. CDR1 MNHEY and CDR2 SVGAGI come from the germline V gene. The CDR3 is made up of 13 amino acids. The V and J ends lost 6 bases and 4 bases respectively, with 12 bases between them. DNA for the CDR3: TGTGCCAGCAGACAGCCCGTAGGAGAGACCCAGTACTTC. Translated: CASRQPVGETQYF.

This chain links TRBV19 with TRBJ1-5; 7 bases match TRBD1. With 5 bases clipped from V and 0 bases from J, the junction kept 13 bases outside the gene matches. Germline V gene data show CDR1 as LNHDA and CDR2 as SQIVND (reference sequence). CDR3 length: 18 amino acids. The DNA of the CDR3 is TGTGCCAGTAGTCCATATTTGGCAGGGGGGATTAGCAATCAGCCCCAGCATTTT. Encoded protein: CASSPYLAGGISNQPQHF.

The chain has TRBV12-5 and TRBJ2-1, with 8 bases lining up with TRBD2. This CDR3 region has 15 residues. V shed 5 bases and J 2 bases; nucleotides not matched to a gene: 5. Germline CDR1 reads LGHNT; CDR2 reads FRNRAP. The DNA for the CDR3 is TGTGCTAGTGGTGCCCCGGGACTAGCCTACAATGAGCAGTTCTTC. This gives the protein CASGAPGLAYNEQFF.

The chain uses TRBV27 and TRBJ1-1; 7 bases agree with TRBD1. The CDR3 is 13 residues long. J lost 8 bases, V lost 7 bases, and 10 bases had no gene match. CDR1 is MNHEY and CDR2 is SMNVEV in the germline V gene (reference sequence). The CDR3 spells CASKGGDRGEAFF. The CDR3, as DNA: TGTGCCAGCAAAGGGGGCGACCGGGGGGAAGCTTTCTTT.

This chain uses TRBV27 with TRBJ1-2, with TRBD1 matching over 9 bases. This CDR3 spans 14 amino acids. V lost 3 bases to trimming and J lost 7 bases; unmatched junction nucleotides: 6. CDR1 MNHEY and CDR2 SMNVEV come from the germline V gene (reference sequence). The CDR3 spells CASSFAQGAGGYTF. The CDR3 coding sequence is TGTGCCAGCAGTTTCGCACAGGGGGCAGGTGGCTACACCTTC.

This rearrangement joins TRBV28 to TRBJ1-2, with 7 positions matching TRBD1. The CDR3 totals 15 residues. Germline CDR1 and CDR2: MDHEN and SYDVKM. V shed 4 bases and J 6 bases; nucleotides not matched to a gene: 11. The CDR3 here is CASSSGQRVGHGYTF. CDR3 nucleotide sequence: TGTGCCAGCAGTTCGGGACAGCGGGTAGGACATGGCTACACCTTC.

The chain uses TRBV11-2 and TRBJ1-2; 10 bases align to TRBD1. V was pared by 5 bases and J by 6 bases, with 12 bases of the junction left unmatched. Germline lookup yields CDR1 SGHAT and CDR2 FQNNGV. The CDR3 consists of 16 residues. The CDR3 protein is CASSADRGASGNGYTF. The CDR3 DNA reads TGTGCCAGCAGCGCGGACAGGGGGGCTTCCGGTAATGGCTACACCTTC.

This clone is categorized as medium-sized (0.01 to 0.1%). This chain joins TRBV25-1 and TRBJ2-2; TRBD2 might be the D (6 bases). The V and J ends lost 2 bases and 5 bases respectively, with 9 bases between them. The CDR3 has 14 amino acids. Per germline, CDR1 MGHDK and CDR2 SYGVNS. CDR3 amino acids: CASSEGEDTGELFF. The CDR3 DNA reads as TGTGCCAGCAGTGAAGGGGAGGATACCGGGGAGCTGTTTTTT.

The chain joins TRBV27 to TRBJ2-1, with 10 bases matching TRBD1. Germline V gene data show CDR1 as MNHEY and CDR2 as SMNVEV (reference sequence). Losses at the gene ends were 6 bases for V and 8 bases for J; bases not matched to a gene: 13. The CDR3 totals 16 residues. The CDR3 loop reads CASSVIGQGGGDEQFF. As DNA, the CDR3 is TGTGCCAGCAGCGTGATCGGACAGGGGGGTGGAGATGAGCAGTTCTTC.

A word on this clone: Other nucleotide sequences in the sample specify the same CDR3. The chain combines TRBV19 with TRBJ1-3, with TRBD1 matching 7 bases. This CDR3 spans 15 amino acids. V dropped 3 bases and J dropped 4; count of bases not matched to a gene: 6. Germline lookup yields CDR1 LNHDA and CDR2 SQIVND (reference sequence). The CDR3 region has the DNA TGTGCCAGTAGTATCCGGACAGGAACGGGAAACACCATATATTTT. This codes for CASSIRTGTGNTIYF.

In nucleotides, the CDR3 is TGTGCCAGCAGCTTAGGTGGACAGCTACATGGCTACACCTTC. This codes for CASSLGGQLHGYTF. The V and J genes are TRBV13 and TRBJ1-2, with a weak D call TRBD1 (6 bases). From germline, CDR1 is PRHDT and CDR2 FYEKMQ (reference sequence). CDR3 length: 14 amino acids. Trimming stripped 0 bases from V and 6 bases from J, with 11 bases between.

V is TRBV6-1 and J is TRBJ2-1; 13 bases are a match to TRBD2. CDR3 size: 16 residues. Germline CDR1 is MNHNS and CDR2 is SASEGT. Trimming removed 1 base from V and 8 bases from J; junction bases left unmatched: 5. The CDR3 bases are TGTGCCAGCAGTGAAGATCGACTAGCGGGAGGCGATGAGCAGTTCTTC. Amino acids: CASSEDRLAGGDEQFF.

This chain links TRBV15 with TRBJ1-1, with a weak D call TRBD1 (6 bases). Trimming took off 3 bases at V and 10 bases at J, with 18 bases between the two ends. Germline values: CDR1 LNHNV, CDR2 YYDKDF (reference sequence). The CDR3 has 14 residues. CDR3: CATSRMGQPGGAFF. CDR3 bases: TGTGCCACCAGCAGGATGGGACAACCGGGAGGAGCTTTCTTT.

The rearrangement uses TRBV7-3 and TRBJ2-1, with TRBD2 matching 8 bases. Germline lookup yields CDR1 SGHTA and CDR2 FQGTGA. With 0 bases clipped from V and 3 bases from J, the junction kept 4 bases outside the gene matches. The CDR3 spans 16 residues. CDR3 bases: TGTGCCAGCAGCTTAACCTCTAGCGGGTTCTACAATGAGCAGTTCTTC. Protein sequence: CASSLTSSGFYNEQFF.